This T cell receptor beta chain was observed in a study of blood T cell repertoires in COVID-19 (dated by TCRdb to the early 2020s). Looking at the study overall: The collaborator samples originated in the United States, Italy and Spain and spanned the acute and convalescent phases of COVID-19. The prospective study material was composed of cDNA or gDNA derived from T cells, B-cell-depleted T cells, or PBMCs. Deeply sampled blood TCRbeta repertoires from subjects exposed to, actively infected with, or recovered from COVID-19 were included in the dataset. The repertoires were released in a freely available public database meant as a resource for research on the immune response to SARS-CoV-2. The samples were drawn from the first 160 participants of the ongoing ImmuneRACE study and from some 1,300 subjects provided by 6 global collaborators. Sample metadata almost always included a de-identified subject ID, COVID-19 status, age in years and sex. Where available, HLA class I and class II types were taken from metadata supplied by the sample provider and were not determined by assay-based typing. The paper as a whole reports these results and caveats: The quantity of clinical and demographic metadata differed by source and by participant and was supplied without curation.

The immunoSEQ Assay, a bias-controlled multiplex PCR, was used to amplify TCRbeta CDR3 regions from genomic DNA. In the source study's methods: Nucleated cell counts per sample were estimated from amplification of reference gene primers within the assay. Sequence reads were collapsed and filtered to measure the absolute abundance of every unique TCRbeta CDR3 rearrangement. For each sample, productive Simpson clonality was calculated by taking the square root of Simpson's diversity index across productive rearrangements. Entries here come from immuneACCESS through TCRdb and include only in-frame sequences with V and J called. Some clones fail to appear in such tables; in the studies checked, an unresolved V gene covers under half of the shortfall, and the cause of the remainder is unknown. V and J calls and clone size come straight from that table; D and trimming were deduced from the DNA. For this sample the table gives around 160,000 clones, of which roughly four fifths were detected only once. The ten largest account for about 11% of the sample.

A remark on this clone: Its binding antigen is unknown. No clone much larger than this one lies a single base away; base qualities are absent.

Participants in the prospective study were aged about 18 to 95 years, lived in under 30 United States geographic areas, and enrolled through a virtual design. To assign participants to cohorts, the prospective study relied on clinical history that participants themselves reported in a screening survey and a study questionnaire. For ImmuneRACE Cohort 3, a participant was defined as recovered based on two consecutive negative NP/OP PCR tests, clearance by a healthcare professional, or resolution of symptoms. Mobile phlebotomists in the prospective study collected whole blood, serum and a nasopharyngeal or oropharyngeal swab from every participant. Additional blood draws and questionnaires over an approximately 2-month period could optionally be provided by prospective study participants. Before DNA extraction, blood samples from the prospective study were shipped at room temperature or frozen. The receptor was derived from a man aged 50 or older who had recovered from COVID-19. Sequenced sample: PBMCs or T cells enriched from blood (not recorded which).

DNA sequence: TGTGCCAGCAGCTCCGGGACCGGACTAGCCATAATTCAGTACTTC. This translates into CASSSGTGLAIIQYF. This chain is built from TRBV7-2 and TRBJ2-4, and TRBD2 aligns with 8 junction nucleotides. Trimming takes 4 bases off V and 10 bases off J; junction bases not matched to a gene: 12. The CDR3 contains 15 residues, cysteine and phenylalanine counted. Solely the CDR3 DNA is kept, with 45 bases framed from the first base. CDR1 and CDR2 (SGHTA, FQGNSA) derive from the germline V gene. The full variable domain, completed from the reference TRBV7-2 and TRBJ2-4 proteins outside the CDR3, reads GAGVSQSPSNKVTEKGKDVELRCDPISGHTALYWYRQSLGQGLEFLIYFQGNSAPDKSGLPSDRFSAERTGGSVSTLTIQRTQQEDSAVYLCASSSGTGLAIIQYFGAGTRLSVL.